These 13 T cell receptor beta chains were all obtained from the same sample, sequenced in a study of T cell clones after liver transplantation. Repertoires were generated with immunoSEQ multiplex PCR, while TCRdb's copy carries only in-frame clones and drops some. The sample has 95,000 to 110,000 clones; 80% to 85% are singletons. The sample consisted of CD4+ T cells from blood, taken before liver transplant. The receptors were gathered from a human donor who received a liver transplant.

The J gene is TRBJ2-7, the V gene TRBV21-1. TRBV21-1 is classified as a pseudogene. This CDR3 region has 21 residues. The CDR3 loop reads CASSPKGTDRTTFCETYEQYF. CDR3 sequence (DNA): TGTGCCAGCAGCCCAAAAGGGACGGATCGGACCACCTTTTGTGAAACCTACGAGCAGTACTTC.

The rearrangement uses TRBV5-1 and TRBJ1-5; TRBD1 agrees at 7 bases. CDR1 is SGHRS, CDR2 YFSETQ, per germline. The CDR3 sequence is 16 residues long. The trim removed 0 bases at V and 1 base at J, leaving 4 bases unmatched. The CDR3, as DNA: TGCGCCAGCAGCTTGGCCGGAGGGGGCAGCAATCAGCCCCAGCATTTT. Its translation is CASSLAGGGSNQPQHF.

The chain links TRBV5-1 to TRBJ2-5, with 10 bases aligning to TRBD2. Germline V gene sequence: CDR1 SGHRS, CDR2 YFSETQ. The CDR3 runs to 16 residues. The ends lost 4 bases at V and 4 bases at J; junction bases unmatched: 10. CDR3 loop: CASSPRATSGPETQYF. In DNA form, the CDR3 reads TGCGCCAGCAGCCCCCGAGCGACTAGCGGGCCAGAGACCCAGTACTTC. The full variable domain, its missing parts supplied by reference TRBV5-1 and TRBJ2-5, is KAGVTQTPRYLIKTRGQQVTLSCSPISGHRSVSWYQQTPGQGLQFLFEYFSETQRNKGNFPGRFSGRQFSNSRSEMNVSTLELGDSALYLCASSPRATSGPETQYFGPGTRLLVL.

In DNA form, the CDR3 reads TGTGCCAGCAGTTTAGGGACCGGGCTCCACTCTTTCGATGGCTACACCTTC. This gives the protein CASSLGTGLHSFDGYTF. V is TRBV27 and J is TRBJ1-2; tentative D call: TRBD1 (5 bases). This CDR3 spans 17 amino acids. V lost 2 bases to trimming and J lost 6 bases, with 22 bases between them. Germline CDR1 is MNHEY and CDR2 is SMNVEV (reference sequence).

The rearrangement uses TRBV4-1 and TRBJ2-3; D possibly corresponds to TRBD2 (7 bases). Trimming removed 4 bases at V and 6 bases at J, with 23 bases between. This CDR3 is 17 amino acids long. In germline, CDR1 is MGHRA, CDR2 YSYEKL. DNA for the CDR3: TGCGCCAGCAGCCCCGGTAGGGGGGGCTTAAGACGGGATACGCAGTATTTT. This sequence encodes CASSPGRGGLRRDTQYF.

This rearrangement joins TRBV6-1 to TRBJ2-5; perhaps TRBD2 as D (6 bases). Germline V gene sequence: CDR1 MNHNS, CDR2 SASEGT. The CDR3 runs 14 residues. The germline V and J ends were trimmed by 8 bases and 1 base, with 14 bases remaining between them. CDR3 DNA: TGTGCCAGCGAGCGTTGGAGGGGCCAAGAGACCCAGTACTTC. Encoded protein: CASERWRGQETQYF.

V and J are TRBV6-1 and TRBJ2-7, with 9 bases fitting TRBD1. Trimming took 3 bases from V and 4 from J; bases not matched to a gene: 7. The germline CDR1 and CDR2 sequences are MNHNS and SASEGT. The CDR3 consists of 15 residues. CDR3: CASSDSGTGRYEQYF. For the CDR3, the DNA is TGTGCCAGCAGTGATTCCGGGACAGGGCGGTACGAGCAGTACTTC.

J is TRBJ2-1 and V is TRBV2; 13 nucleotides agree with TRBD2. V lost 3 bases to trimming and J lost 9 bases; unmatched junction nucleotides: 5. The germline CDR1 and CDR2 sequences are SNHLY and FYNNEI. The CDR3 totals 15 residues. In DNA, the CDR3 is TGTGCCAGCAGTGATTGGACTAGCGGGAGTCGTGAGCAGTTCTTC. Protein sequence: CASSDWTSGSREQFF. The full variable domain, its missing parts supplied by reference TRBV2 and TRBJ2-1, is EPEVTQTPSHQVTQMGQEVILRCVPISNHLYFYWYRQILGQKVEFLVSFYNNEISEKSEIFDDQFSVERPDGSNFTLKIRSTKLEDSAMYFCASSDWTSGSREQFFGPGTRLTVL.

J is TRBJ2-5 and V is TRBV18, with TRBD2 matching over 9 bases. Per germline, CDR1 KGHSH and CDR2 LQKENI. CDR3 length equals 16 residues. After removal of 1 base from V and 5 bases from J, the junction contained 8 bases not matched to a gene. This CDR3 reads CASSPRGGTSKETQYF. CDR3 nucleotide sequence: TGTGCCAGCTCACCACGGGGCGGGACTAGCAAGGAGACCCAGTACTTC.

V is TRBV28 and J is TRBJ2-3; D ambiguous. This CDR3 contains 11 residues. V was cut by 8 bases and J by 0 bases, with 3 bases left in between. From germline, CDR1 is MDHEN and CDR2 SYDVKM. The CDR3 DNA reads as TGTGCCAGCGGGAGCACAGATACGCAGTATTTT. Protein: CASGSTDTQYF.

The CDR3 sequence is CAISPGQGYEQYF. As DNA, the CDR3 is TGTGCCATCAGTCCGGGACAGGGCTACGAGCAGTACTTC. This chain uses TRBV10-3 with TRBJ2-7, with 9 bases aligning to TRBD1. The CDR3 runs 13 residues. After removal of 5 bases from V and 3 bases from J, the junction contained 2 bases not matched to a gene. Germline loops: CDR1 ENHRY, CDR2 SYGVKD.

The rearrangement uses TRBV2 and TRBJ2-3; 10 bases fit TRBD2. J gave up 0 bases and V 4 bases, and 4 bases lay outside the gene matches. This CDR3 region has 16 residues. Germline V CDR1 and CDR2: SNHLY, FYNNEI. The CDR3 DNA reads as TGTGCCAGCAGTGGACCTAGCGGGGGAAGCACAGATACGCAGTATTTT. Its translation is CASSGPSGGSTDTQYF.

The chain uses TRBV7-9 and TRBJ2-2, with TRBD1 matching over 7 bases. This CDR3 spans 14 amino acids. CDR1 is SEHNR, CDR2 FQNEAQ, per germline (reference sequence). Losses at the gene ends were 10 bases for V and 0 bases for J; bases not matched to a gene: 5. The chain's CDR3 is CATSTGTNTGELFF. The CDR3 DNA is TGTGCCACGTCGACAGGGACGAACACCGGGGAGCTGTTTTTT.